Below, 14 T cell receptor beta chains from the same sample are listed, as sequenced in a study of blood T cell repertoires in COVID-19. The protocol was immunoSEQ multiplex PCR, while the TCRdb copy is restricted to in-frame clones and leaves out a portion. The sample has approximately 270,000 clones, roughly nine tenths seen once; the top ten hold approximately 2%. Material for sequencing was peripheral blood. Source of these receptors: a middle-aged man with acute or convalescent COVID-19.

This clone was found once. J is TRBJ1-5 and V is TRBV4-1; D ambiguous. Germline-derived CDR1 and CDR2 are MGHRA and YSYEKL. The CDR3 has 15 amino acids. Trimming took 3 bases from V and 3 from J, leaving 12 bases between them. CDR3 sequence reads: CASSQPTRNNQPQHF. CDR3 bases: TGCGCCAGCAGCCAGCCGACACGGAACAATCAGCCCCAGCATTTT.

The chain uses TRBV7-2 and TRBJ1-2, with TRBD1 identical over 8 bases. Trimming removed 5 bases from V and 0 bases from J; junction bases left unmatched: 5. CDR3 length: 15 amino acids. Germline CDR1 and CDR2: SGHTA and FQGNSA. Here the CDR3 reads CASSTTGVSNYGYTF. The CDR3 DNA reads TGTGCCAGCAGCACGACAGGGGTCTCTAACTATGGCTACACCTTC.

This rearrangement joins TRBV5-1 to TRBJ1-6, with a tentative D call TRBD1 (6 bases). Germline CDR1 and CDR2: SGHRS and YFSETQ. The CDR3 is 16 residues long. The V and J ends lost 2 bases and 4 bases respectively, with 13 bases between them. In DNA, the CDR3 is TGCGCCAGCAGCTTAGGGGGTCCCCTATATAATTCACCCCTCCACTTT. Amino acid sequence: CASSLGGPLYNSPLHF.

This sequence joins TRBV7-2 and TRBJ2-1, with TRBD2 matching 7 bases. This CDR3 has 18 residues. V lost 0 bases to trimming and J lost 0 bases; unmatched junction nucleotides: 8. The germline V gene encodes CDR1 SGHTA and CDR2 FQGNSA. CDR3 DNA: TGTGCCAGCAGCTTAGCTTCGACTAGCTTAACCTCCTACAATGAGCAGTTCTTC. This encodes CASSLASTSLTSYNEQFF.

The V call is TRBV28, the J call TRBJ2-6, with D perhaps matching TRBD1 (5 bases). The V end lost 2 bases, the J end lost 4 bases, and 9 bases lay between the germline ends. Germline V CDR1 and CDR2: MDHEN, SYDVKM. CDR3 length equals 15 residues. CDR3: CASSLRTTGANVLTF. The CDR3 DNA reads TGTGCCAGCAGTTTACGGACAACCGGGGCCAACGTCCTGACTTTC.

The CDR3 loop is CASSFGDTSSGNTIYF. CDR3 in DNA: TGTGCCAGCAGCTTTGGGGACACGAGCTCTGGAAACACCATATATTTT. The chain combines TRBV5-5 with TRBJ1-3; D may be TRBD1 (6 bases). Germline V gives CDR1 SGHKS, CDR2 YYEKEE (reference sequence). The CDR3 sequence is 16 residues long. The V end was cut by 2 bases, the J end by 0 bases, with 12 bases between.

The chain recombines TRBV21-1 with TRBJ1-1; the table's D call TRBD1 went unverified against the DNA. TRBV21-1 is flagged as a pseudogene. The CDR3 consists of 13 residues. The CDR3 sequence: CAILDRMFSEAFF. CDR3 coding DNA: TGTGCCATCCTGGACAGGATGTTCTCTGAAGCTTTCTTT.

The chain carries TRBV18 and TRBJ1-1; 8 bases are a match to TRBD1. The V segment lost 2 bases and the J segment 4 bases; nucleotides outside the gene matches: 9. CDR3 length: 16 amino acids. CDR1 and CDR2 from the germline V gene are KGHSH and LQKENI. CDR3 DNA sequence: TGTGCCAGCTCACCATTCCTGACAGGGGTTGGCACTGAAGCTTTCTTT. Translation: CASSPFLTGVGTEAFF.

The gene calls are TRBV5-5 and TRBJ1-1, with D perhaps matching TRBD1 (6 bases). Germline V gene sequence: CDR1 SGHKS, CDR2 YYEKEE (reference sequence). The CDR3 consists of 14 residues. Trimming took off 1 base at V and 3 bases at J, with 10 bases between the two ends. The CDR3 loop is CASSLLGADTEAFF. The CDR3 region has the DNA TGTGCCAGCAGCTTGTTGGGGGCGGACACTGAAGCTTTCTTT.

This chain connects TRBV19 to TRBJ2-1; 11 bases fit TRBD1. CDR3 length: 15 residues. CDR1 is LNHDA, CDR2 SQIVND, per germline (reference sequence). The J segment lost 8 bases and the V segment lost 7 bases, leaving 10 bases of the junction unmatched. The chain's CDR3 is CASTNPGQGDDEQFF. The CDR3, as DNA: TGTGCCAGTACCAACCCGGGACAGGGGGATGATGAGCAGTTCTTC. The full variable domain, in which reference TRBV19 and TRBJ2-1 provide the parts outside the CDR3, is DGGITQSPKYLFRKEGQNVTLSCEQNLNHDAMYWYRQDPGQGLRLIYYSQIVNDFQKGDIAEGYSVSREKKESFPLTVTSAQKNPTAFYLCASTNPGQGDDEQFFGPGTRLTVL.

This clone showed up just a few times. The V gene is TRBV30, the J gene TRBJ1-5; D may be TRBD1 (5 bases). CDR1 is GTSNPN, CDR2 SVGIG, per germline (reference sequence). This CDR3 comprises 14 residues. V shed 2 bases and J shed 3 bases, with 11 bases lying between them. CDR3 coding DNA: TGTGCCTGGAGTAGCGGGGCACTCAATCAGCCCCAGCATTTT. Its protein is CAWSSGALNQPQHF.

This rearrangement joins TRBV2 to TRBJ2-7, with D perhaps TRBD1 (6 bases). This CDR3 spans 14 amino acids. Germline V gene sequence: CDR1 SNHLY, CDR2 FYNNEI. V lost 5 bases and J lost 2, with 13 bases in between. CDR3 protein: CASSPGTFTYEQYF. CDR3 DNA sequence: TGTGCCAGCAGTCCAGGGACATTCACCTACGAGCAGTACTTC.

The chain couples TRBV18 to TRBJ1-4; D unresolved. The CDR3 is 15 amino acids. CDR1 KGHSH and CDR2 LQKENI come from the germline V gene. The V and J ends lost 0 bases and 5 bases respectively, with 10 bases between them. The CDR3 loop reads CASSPPGQENEKLFF. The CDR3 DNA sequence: TGTGCCAGCTCACCACCGGGCCAAGAGAATGAAAAACTGTTTTTT.

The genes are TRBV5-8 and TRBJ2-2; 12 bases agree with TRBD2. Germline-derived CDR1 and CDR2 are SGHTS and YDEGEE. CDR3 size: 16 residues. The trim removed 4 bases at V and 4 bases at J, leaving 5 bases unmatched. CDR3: CASSPTSGGFTGELFF. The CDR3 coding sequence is TGTGCCAGCAGCCCGACTAGCGGGGGATTCACCGGGGAGCTGTTTTTT.